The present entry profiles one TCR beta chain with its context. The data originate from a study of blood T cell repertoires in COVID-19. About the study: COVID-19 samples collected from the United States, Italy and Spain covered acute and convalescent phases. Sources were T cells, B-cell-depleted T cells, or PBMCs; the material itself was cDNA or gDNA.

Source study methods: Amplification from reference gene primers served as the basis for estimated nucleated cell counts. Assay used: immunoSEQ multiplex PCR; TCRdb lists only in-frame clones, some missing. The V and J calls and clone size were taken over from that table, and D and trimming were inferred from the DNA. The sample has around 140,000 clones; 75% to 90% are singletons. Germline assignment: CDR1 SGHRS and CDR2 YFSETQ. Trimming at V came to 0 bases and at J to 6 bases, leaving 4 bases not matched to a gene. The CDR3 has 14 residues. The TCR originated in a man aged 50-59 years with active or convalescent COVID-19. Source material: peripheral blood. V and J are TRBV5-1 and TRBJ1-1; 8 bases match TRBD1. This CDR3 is CASSLDAGGSEAFF. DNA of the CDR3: TGCGCCAGCAGCTTGGACGCAGGGGGCTCTGAAGCTTTCTTT.